This T cell receptor beta chain was observed in a study of T cells in Graves' hyperthyroidism and ophthalmopathy. The CDR3 runs to 16 residues. The V end was cut by 2 bases, the J end by 3 bases, with 13 bases between. Germline V lookup: CDR1 MDHEN, CDR2 SYDVKM. This clonotype was seen ten or more times. No antigen is known for it. Criteria for exclusion of patients were uncontrolled infection, other autoimmune disease, pregnancy or lactation. The source of the PBMCs was about 10 ml of fresh peripheral blood. It was RNA transcripts that yielded the amplified TCR beta CDR3 regions. Carried out on the TCR CDR3, a first-round RT-PCR used the HTBI primer set. TCRdb analysed the multiplex PCR reads with MiXCR anew, one entry per CDR3 protein. The sample holds approximately 600,000 distinct CDR3 sequences; roughly 15% are singletons and the top ten take around 4.5%. Study-level findings and limits: The model anticipated ophthalmopathy a median about 7.1 months pre-onset.

This sequence joins TRBV28 and TRBJ2-2; D remains unclear. Input material: blood. The origin of this receptor is a woman aged 40 to 50 with Graves' ophthalmopathy. In DNA form, the CDR3 reads TGTGCCAGCAGTTTAAAGCCGGTTATGGACACCGGGGAGCTGTTTTTT. It codes for CASSLKPVMDTGELFF. The full variable domain, in which reference TRBV28 and TRBJ2-2 provide the parts outside the CDR3, is DVKVTQSSRYLVKRTGEKVFLECVQDMDHENMFWYRQDPGLGLRLIYFSYDVKMKEKGDIPEGYSVSREKKERFSLILESASTNQTSMYLCASSLKPVMDTGELFFGEGSRLTVL.